This T cell receptor beta chain was recorded in a study of T cells in Graves' hyperthyroidism and ophthalmopathy. Ophthalmopathy in the patients scored at least 3 on Clinical Activity Score and at least 4 on NOSPECS grade, lasting under 3 months. It was RNA transcripts that yielded the amplified TCR beta CDR3 regions. Initially, a first-round RT-PCR of the TCR CDR3 employed the HTBI primer set. TCRdb called the multiplex PCR reads again in MiXCR, with one record for every CDR3 protein. The data contain about 640,000 distinct CDR3 sequences, under 25% of them singletons. Germline V gene sequence: CDR1 DFQATT, CDR2 SNEGSKA (reference sequence). Trimming took 0 bases from V and 8 from J; bases not matched to a gene: 8. The CDR3 runs to 15 residues.

The sequencing input was blood. This chain links TRBV20-1 with TRBJ2-1, with 9 bases identical to TRBD2. The receptor comes from a man aged 25 to 40 with Graves' ophthalmopathy. The CDR3 DNA reads as TGCAGTGCTAGAGATTGGCGGGAGGGCCTCGATGAGCAGTTCTTC. It yields the protein CSARDWREGLDEQFF.